A selection of T cell receptor beta chains follows, all from one sample in a study of cytotoxic CD8 clonotypes in ibrutinib-treated CLL. The data were produced by immunoSEQ multiplex PCR, yet TCRdb's version contains in-frame clones alone and is incomplete. The sample consists of roughly 76,000 clones, more than 70% of them appearing once. Sequences were derived from PBMCs, sampled at disease progression, from a patient treated with ibrutinib. These receptors all stem from a human donor with chronic lymphocytic leukemia. Each CDR3 is given with its conserved first and last residue. D genes are given only for firm matches. Clone size is given for some rows only: seen once, a few or many times, or a class if the clone is expanded.

V,size,J,D,CDR3,DNA
TRBV27,.,TRBJ2-7,TRBD2,CASSLSLAGAVEQYF,TGTGCCAGCAGTTTATCGTTAGCGGGAGCTGTCGAGCAGTACTTC
TRBV10-3,.,TRBJ2-7,.,CAIGTPNFYEQYF,TGTGCCATAGGGACCCCAAACTTCTACGAGCAGTACTTC
TRBV2,.,TRBJ1-6,.,CDSTPNRNSPLHF,TGTGACAGCACTCCTAATCGGAATTCACCCCTCCACTTT
TRBV7-8,.,TRBJ2-1,.,CASSVGTVNEQFF,TGTGCCAGCAGCGTCGGGACGGTTAATGAGCAGTTCTTC
TRBV6-5,.,TRBJ2-7,.,CASTPSGHRHGEQYF,TGTGCCAGCACCCCCTCGGGACACCGGCACGGCGAGCAGTACTTC
TRBV2,.,TRBJ1-1,.,CATQYLYTEAFF,TGTGCCACCCAGTATCTTTACACTGAAGCTTTCTTT
TRBV25-1,.,TRBJ2-1,TRBD2,CASRRSGGAHEQFF,TGTGCCAGCAGGCGGAGCGGGGGGGCCCATGAGCAGTTCTTC
TRBV10-1,.,TRBJ1-4,.,CASSDGTVNEKLFF,TGCGCCAGCAGTGACGGGACGGTTAATGAAAAACTGTTTTTT
TRBV7-2,.,TRBJ2-5,TRBD2,CASSPQGTSFQTQYF,TGTGCCAGCAGCCCTCAAGGGACTAGTTTCCAGACCCAGTACTTC
TRBV2,.,TRBJ1-3,.,CASRRNSGNTIYF,TGTGCCAGCAGAAGGAACTCTGGAAACACCATATATTTT
TRBV18,.,TRBJ2-2,.,CASSPGGARVNTGELFF,TGTGCCAGCTCACCTGGGGGCGCAAGGGTAAACACCGGGGAGCTGTTTTTT
TRBV15,.,TRBJ1-2,.,CATSIDRSGGYTF,TGTGCCACCAGCATAGACAGATCGGGTGGCTACACCTTC
TRBV18,.,TRBJ1-1,.,CASSIFSRVNTEAFF,TGTGCCAGCTCAATTTTCTCGAGGGTGAACACTGAAGCTTTCTTT
TRBV11-2,.,TRBJ1-2,.,CASSLAGATNYGYTF,TGTGCCAGCAGCTTAGCGGGGGCCACTAACTATGGCTACACCTTC
TRBV7-9,.,TRBJ1-5,.,CASSPDGNGPQHF,TGTGCCAGCAGCCCGGACGGGAACGGGCCCCAGCATTTT
TRBV18,.,TRBJ2-7,TRBD1,CASSPQQGGFPYEQYF,TGTGCCAGCTCACCACAACAGGGGGGATTCCCTTACGAGCAGTACTTC
TRBV27,.,TRBJ1-5,.,CASSPANQPQHF,TGTGCCAGCAGTCCTGCCAATCAGCCCCAGCATTTT
TRBV29-1,.,TRBJ1-2,.,CSVRGHRNYGYTF,TGCAGCGTTCGCGGGCATCGGAACTATGGCTACACCTTC
TRBV6-1,.,TRBJ2-1,.,CASSAAREDEQFF,TGTGCCAGCAGTGCGGCCAGGGAGGATGAGCAGTTCTTC
TRBV5-4,.,TRBJ2-6,.,CASSSFSGANVLTF,TGTGCCAGCAGTTCTTTCTCTGGGGCCAACGTCCTGACTTTC
TRBV19,few,TRBJ1-2,TRBD1,CASSARQGINYGYTF,TGTGCCAGTAGTGCTCGACAGGGGATCAACTATGGCTACACCTTC
TRBV9,.,TRBJ2-7,.,CASTLDEQYF,TGTGCCAGCACCCTCGACGAGCAGTACTTC
TRBV5-1,many,TRBJ1-2,TRBD1,CASSPDRDYGYTF,TGCGCCAGCAGTCCTGACAGGGACTATGGCTACACCTTC
TRBV5-1,.,TRBJ1-2,.,CASSLDGTPTIRGGYTF,TGCGCCAGCAGCTTGGACGGGACACCTACAATAAGGGGTGGCTACACCTTC
TRBV7-9,.,TRBJ2-1,TRBD2,CASSLPSGSPGEQFF,TGTGCCAGCAGCTTGCCCAGCGGGAGCCCCGGTGAGCAGTTCTTC
TRBV27,.,TRBJ2-2,.,CASSTDGNTGELFF,TGTGCCAGCAGTACTGACGGGAACACCGGGGAGCTGTTTTTT
TRBV5-4,.,TRBJ2-7,TRBD1,CASSLRTGVRSYEQYF,TGTGCCAGCAGCTTGCGGACAGGGGTGAGGTCCTACGAGCAGTACTTC
TRBV7-3,.,TRBJ2-1,.,CASSPLGLNEQFF,TGTGCCAGCAGCCCGTTGGGGTTGAATGAGCAGTTCTTC
TRBV4-2,.,TRBJ2-3,TRBD2,CASSQEIGGGLTDTQYF,TGTGCCAGCAGCCAAGAGATTGGCGGGGGACTCACAGATACGCAGTATTTT
TRBV27,.,TRBJ2-2,.,CASSFERLGELFF,TGTGCCAGCAGTTTCGAAAGGCTCGGGGAGCTGTTTTTT
TRBV11-1,.,TRBJ2-5,TRBD1,CASRLQGGETQYF,TGTGCCAGCAGGTTACAGGGGGGAGAGACCCAGTACTTC
TRBV7-2,.,TRBJ1-5,.,CASSPWAQGAGQPQHF,TGTGCCAGCAGCCCATGGGCACAGGGTGCCGGTCAGCCCCAGCATTTT
TRBV2,.,TRBJ2-7,TRBD2,CASSVSSGSYEQYF,TGTGCCAGCAGTGTATCTAGCGGCTCCTACGAGCAGTACTTC
TRBV7-9,.,TRBJ2-7,TRBD2,CASSDSGRAYYEQYF,TGTGCCAGCAGCGATAGCGGGAGGGCTTACTACGAGCAGTACTTC
TRBV25-1,.,TRBJ2-7,TRBD1,CASSRTGALEQYF,TGTGCCAGCAGTAGGACAGGGGCGCTCGAGCAGTACTTC
TRBV25-1,.,TRBJ1-1,.,CASSESWVNTEAFF,TGTGCCAGCAGTGAATCTTGGGTTAACACTGAAGCTTTCTTT
TRBV5-1,.,TRBJ2-3,.,CASSPLTSTDTQYF,TGCGCCAGCAGCCCCTTGACTAGCACAGATACGCAGTATTTT